This TCR beta chain was sequenced for a study of blood T cells in healthy people across ages (dated by TCRdb to 2014 to 2015). For the wider study: In model experiments, roughly one uniquely barcoded TCR beta cDNA molecule per two T cells was captured by template switching. To avoid experimental bias, donors of different ages were distributed randomly across sequencing lanes. The study measured age-related changes in TCR beta repertoire diversity using deep sequencing normalized with unique cDNA molecular identifiers. The donors were divided into four age groups: young (average around 17 years), middle-aged (about 40), aged (approximately 62) and long-lived (82). The study analyzed two additional independent replicas of 1 million unique cDNA reads from the same blood draw for two donors, one aged 18 to 29 and one aged 80 or older.

V is reduced by 3 bases and J by 6 bases, leaving a spacing of 17 bases between them. Reading from cysteine to phenylalanine, the CDR3 counts 15 amino acids. Only the CDR3 DNA is retained, 45 bases long and in frame from the first base. The library was produced with 5' RACE. The listed sequencing device is Illumina HiSeq 2500. The second PCR ran for roughly 6 to 11 cycles and used a J-beta primer mix along with a sample-barcoded 5' primer. Each TCR beta cDNA molecule received a unique molecular identifier from a template-switch 5' adaptor carrying 12 random nucleotides. Each sample yielded at least 3 million CDR3-containing paired-end reads. All of the RNA was converted into first-strand cDNA using the Mint cDNA synthesis kit, with a TRBC-specific oligonucleotide serving as the primer. Following uracil-DNA glycosylase treatment, a first 18-cycle PCR with universal primers M1SS and BC2_uni_R was performed on all cDNA. Turning to the authors' computational methods: Normalization of each sample was performed by random selection of 1 million high-quality reads, each carrying a distinct molecular identifier. Reads with shared molecular identifiers were discarded instead of being binned into consensus sequences. CDR3 identification, clonotype clustering and error correction used MiTCR with a Q25 quality threshold and the strictest error-elimination algorithm. A nonparametric unseen species model using Euler transformation provided a lower-bound estimate of total TCR beta diversity. In TCRdb, the public reads were trimmed at Q25 with fastp and aligned with MiXCR, with productive beta chains retained. Rows with a matching CDR3 protein are joined into one entry that keeps the most common DNA and genes. What appears here as the V and J calls and clone size reflects TCRdb's work, not the paper's. The sample table contains roughly 800,000 distinct CDR3 sequences; only one count was recorded for around 34% of them. The ten largest clonotypes hold 10% to 15% of the sample.

The donors were 40 or so Caucasian individuals from Russia, aged 6 to 90 years, who were systemically healthy. Roughly 10 milliliters of peripheral blood were collected from each donor into EDTA-treated Vacutainer tubes. Ficoll-Paque density-gradient centrifugation was used to isolate PBMCs, with at least 7 million per sample. Total RNA was extracted from PBMCs with Trizol reagent, with at least 6 micrograms obtained per sample. For every donor, an aliquot of PBMCs went through flow cytometry to measure the percentages of naive CD45RAhigh/CD27high T cells. Study-wide conclusions, independent of this receptor: Observed TCR beta diversity per million T cells fell roughly linearly with age, and a significant reduction was already apparent by age around 40. Compared with the aged group, the long-lived group had more naive CD4+ T cells, fewer expanded clones and increased TCR diversity, suggesting age selection. Because profiling used bulk unsorted PBMCs, naive and antigen-experienced compartments could not be compared conclusively. A strong correlation was found between observed TCR beta diversity and the percentage of naive T cells measured by flow cytometry. Total diversity estimates from one million sequenced T cells were considered lower bounds and underestimates. Because the CMV infection status of the donors was unknown, age-related changes in expanded clonotypes may potentially have been confounded.

As to this clonotype: Its antigen is still unknown. Base qualities were left out, and no much larger clone turns up one base away.

Recombination joined TRBV12-3 or TRBV12-4 with TRBJ1-2; a tentative D match to TRBD1 spans 6 bases. This receptor was taken from a man aged 18 to 30 in good health. Sample: blood. The nucleotide sequence is given as TGTGCCAGCAGTTTCGCGGTCTCGGGGGCGGATGGCTACACCTTC. This translates into CASSFAVSGADGYTF.